This TCR beta chain was identified during a study of human T cells and chemical hapten exposure. The CDR3 sequence is 13 residues long. The germline V gene has CDR1 SGHNT and CDR2 YYREEE (reference sequence). The ends lost 1 base at V and 8 bases at J; junction bases unmatched: 1. The time point is: patch test 2, 6 weeks after DPC sensitization. The treatment here: therapeutic diphenylcyclopropenone sensitization with weekly scalp DPC. TCRdb re-called the RACE reads with MiXCR, one entry per CDR3 protein. The sample has 110,000 to 150,000 distinct CDR3 sequences; 12% are singletons. The sample in question was whole blood, obtained in connection with sensitization to the hapten diphenylcyclopropenone (DPC). The receptor was derived from a woman aged 50 to 65 with alopecia areata. Some clones in this sample may be carry-over from other donors' samples. The chain recombines TRBV5-4 with TRBJ1-4; 8 nucleotides align to TRBD1. The CDR3: CASSLTGGEKLFF. CDR3 DNA sequence: TGTGCCAGCAGCTTGACAGGGGGGGAAAAACTGTTTTTT.